This T cell receptor beta chain is from a study of identical twins. This clonotype was detected ten times or more. TCRdb re-analysed the 5' RACE reads in MiXCR, keeping a single row per CDR3 protein. The table includes about 240,000 distinct CDR3 sequences, about 10% detected once. CDR1 is LGHNA and CDR2 is YSLEER in the germline V gene. V shed 1 base, J shed 9 bases, and the junction held 5 bases outside the gene matches. The CDR3 has 14 amino acids. The specimen sequenced was memory T cells sorted from blood. The chain is built from TRBV4-3 and TRBJ2-2, with TRBD1 identical over 7 bases. This TCR came from a man aged 50 to 60 in good health. CDR3 residues: CASSQAQGIRELFF. The CDR3 DNA sequence: TGCGCCAGCAGCCAAGCACAGGGGATTAGGGAGCTGTTTTTT.